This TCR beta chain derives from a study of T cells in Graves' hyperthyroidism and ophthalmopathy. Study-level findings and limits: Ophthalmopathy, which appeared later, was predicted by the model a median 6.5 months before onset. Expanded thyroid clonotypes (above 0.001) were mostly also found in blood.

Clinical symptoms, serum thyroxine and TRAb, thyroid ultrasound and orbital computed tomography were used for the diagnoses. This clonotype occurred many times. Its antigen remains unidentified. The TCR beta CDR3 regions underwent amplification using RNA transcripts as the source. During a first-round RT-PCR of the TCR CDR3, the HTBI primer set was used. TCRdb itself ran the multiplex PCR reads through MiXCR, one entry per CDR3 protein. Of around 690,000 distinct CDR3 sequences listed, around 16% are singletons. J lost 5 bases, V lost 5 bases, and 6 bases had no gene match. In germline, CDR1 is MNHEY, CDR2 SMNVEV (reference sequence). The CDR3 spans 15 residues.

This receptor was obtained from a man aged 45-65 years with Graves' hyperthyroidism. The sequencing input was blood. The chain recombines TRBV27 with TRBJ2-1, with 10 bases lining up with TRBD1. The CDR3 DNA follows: TGTGCCAGCAGTCCTCGGGACAGGGGCGACAATGAGCAGTTCTTC. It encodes CASSPRDRGDNEQFF.